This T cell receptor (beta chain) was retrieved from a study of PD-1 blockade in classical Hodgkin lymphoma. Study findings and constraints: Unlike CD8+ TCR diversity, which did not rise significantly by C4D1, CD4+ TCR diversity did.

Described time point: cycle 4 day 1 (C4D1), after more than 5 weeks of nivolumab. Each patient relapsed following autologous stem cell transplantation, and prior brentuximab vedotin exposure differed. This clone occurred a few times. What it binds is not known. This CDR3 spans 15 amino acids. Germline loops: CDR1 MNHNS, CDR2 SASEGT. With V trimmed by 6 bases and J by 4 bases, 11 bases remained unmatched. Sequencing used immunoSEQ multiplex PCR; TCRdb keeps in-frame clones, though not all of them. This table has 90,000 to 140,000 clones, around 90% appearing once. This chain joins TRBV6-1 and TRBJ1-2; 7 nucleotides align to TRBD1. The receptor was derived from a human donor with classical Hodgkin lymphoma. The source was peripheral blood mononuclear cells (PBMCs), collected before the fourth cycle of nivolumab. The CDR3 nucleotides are TGTGCCAGCAGCGACCCTGTGGCAGGGGGCTATGGCTACACCTTC. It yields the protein CASSDPVAGGYGYTF.